The text below deals with one T cell receptor beta chain. Method: immunoSEQ multiplex PCR; TCRdb's copy keeps in-frame clones and lacks some. The sample holds 250,000 to 300,000 clones, around 92% seen once. This specimen comes from a study of T cell responses to AZD1222 COVID-19 vaccine. The CDR3 has 16 amino acids. Per the germline V gene, CDR1 is SGHTA and CDR2 is FQGNSA. With 7 bases clipped from V and 6 bases from J, the junction kept 15 bases outside the gene matches. This chain joins TRBV7-2 and TRBJ2-1; 7 nucleotides line up with TRBD2. The specimen comprised peripheral blood, sampled 28 days after the second AZD1222 dose. This receptor was taken from an adult who received the AZD1222 COVID-19 vaccine. As DNA, the CDR3 is TGTGCCAGCACCTATAGGGGCGGGGGTCCAATCAATGAGCAGTTCTTC. As protein: CASTYRGGGPINEQFF.